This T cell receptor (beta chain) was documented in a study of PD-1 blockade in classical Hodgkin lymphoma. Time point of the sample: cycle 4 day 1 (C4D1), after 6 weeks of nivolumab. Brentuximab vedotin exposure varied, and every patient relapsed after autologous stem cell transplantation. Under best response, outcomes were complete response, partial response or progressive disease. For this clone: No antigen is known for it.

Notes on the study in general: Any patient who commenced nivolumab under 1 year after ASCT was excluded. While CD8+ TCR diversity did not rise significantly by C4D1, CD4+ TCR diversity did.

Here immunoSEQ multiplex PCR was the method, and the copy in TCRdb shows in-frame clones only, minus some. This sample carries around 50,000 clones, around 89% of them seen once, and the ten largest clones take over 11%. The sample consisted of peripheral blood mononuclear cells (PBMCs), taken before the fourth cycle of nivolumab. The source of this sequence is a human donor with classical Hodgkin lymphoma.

DNA for the CDR3: TGTGCCAGCAGTGTTTTTTCATTTCCCTCGGAGTACTTC. Translating it yields CASSVFSFPSEYF. The chain links TRBV25-1 to TRBJ2-7; D not resolved. The CDR3 has 13 residues. The V end lost 4 bases, the J end lost 11 bases, and 18 bases lay between the germline ends. Germline CDR1 is MGHDK and CDR2 is SYGVNS.